The T cell receptor beta chain under discussion was sequenced for a study of cytomegalovirus exposure and HLA in healthy donors (dated by TCRdb to the late 2010s). Some background on the complete study: An earlier analysis of 587 of the donors reported roughly 270 Gb of sequence data and 117 million unique TCR beta sequences from roughly 200 million T cells. An early release that covered about 640 HLA-typed donors contained about 300 gigabases of sequencing data and about 93 million unique TCR sequences. To predict cytomegalovirus infection status, the study brought together high-throughput TCR immunosequencing, statistical association of individual TCRs with disease status, and machine learning. Donor age, sex, ethnicity and CMV serostatus were compiled alongside the repertoire data. Among 398 genotyped donors of the cohort, an average of approximately 220,000 unique TCR beta nucleotide sequences was sequenced per donor, of which about 19% were non-productive. Several DR-DQ haplotypes were handled as single units for association and clustering because linkage in the cohort was strong. Along with the roughly 700-subject first cohort, a separate validation cohort of roughly 110 different subjects was used. Typing coverage varied by locus: roughly 620-640 donors for A, B, C, DRB1 and DQB1; under 550 for DQA1; more than 600 for DPA1; more than 450 for DPB1. An earlier analysis of nearly 600 of the donors applied high-throughput TCR beta sequencing to assess whether each TCR beta V gene segment acted as functional or pseudogenic. A later analysis re-analyzed previously published TCR beta repertoires from roughly 600 donors and added high-resolution HLA genotyping to study TCR occurrence patterns. Rather than using new phenotypic data, the later analysis identified candidate immune exposures from TCR beta sequences and from how often those sequences occurred across donors. Every repertoire in the discovery cohort had been generated on one and the same sequencing platform. The study aimed to test whether cataloging public T cell receptors could reveal signatures of past pathogen exposure. HLA typing covered class I and class II loci at four-digit resolution. Of the approximately 400 genotyped donors, over 80% were placed in the genetic ancestry cluster associated with self-reported Caucasian donors. The study used immunosequencing to profile the T cell repertoires of around 600 subjects and linked those repertoires to cytomegalovirus serostatus. In a later genetic analysis, genome-wide SNP genotypes for about three fifths of the 666 donors were used, and that subset was treated as a discovery cohort. On the study overall, not on this receptor specifically: Because HLA typing was missing for some donors at each locus, association tests included only the typed subset. Fewer than 20 rarely observed V segments, including chromosome 9 orphons, were excluded from the earlier analysis of several hundred of the donors because counts were too low. Sequencing depth was assumed to be roughly uniform across donors in the presence/absence analyses, though that assumption may not hold. CMV serostatus was the only immune exposure information available for the cohort. Compared with equally common non-associated chains, HLA-associated TCR beta chains in a later analysis were more clonally expanded and had lower generation probabilities. In a later analysis, TCR association rates were found to vary across HLA loci, with the most associated TCRs seen for DRB1 alleles and the fewest for HLA-C alleles. Most TCR sequences were seen in very few donors, while some public TCRs were found in many individuals. Because the 87-base-pair reads could not distinguish some IMGT-functional V segments, including TRBV6-2 and TRBV6-3, those segments were excluded. A further reported finding was that TCR beta sequences accurately predicted the HLA-A and HLA-B alleles for most subjects in the first cohort. Broadly in line with IMGT annotations, most TCR beta V segments showed up in productive rearrangements about 90% or about 30% of the time in an earlier analysis of some 590 of the donors. In a later analysis, several top co-occurrence clusters were reported to appear linked to parvovirus B19, influenza, CMV and Epstein-Barr virus. The authors suggested that the approach could potentially be generalized to other disease states and immunological phenotypes. A cluster of highly shared sequence variants was judged likely to be a technical artifact of the sequencing pipeline. A later genetic analysis reported fewer N-insertions in productive TCRs among donors in an Asian-associated ancestry cluster than the approximately 700-donor mean. Linkage disequilibrium might explain the correlated functional status among segregating V segments, but an unknown experimental factor could not be ruled out. V-gene and J-gene trimming of TCR beta chains was associated with a missense DCLRE1C variant in a later genetic analysis, and the association was replicated in an independent cohort. The classifier was reported to diagnose cytomegalovirus status with high specificity and sensitivity in both the original cohort and the validation cohort. According to a later analysis, most CMV-associated TCR beta chains appeared to be HLA-restricted, and the HLA associations seemed to be driven largely by CMV exposure. When HLA alleles, especially DR and DQ, strongly co-occurred, TCR associations were difficult to assign to individual alleles. Only TCR beta chains were sequenced in this cohort, and the absence of alpha or paired-chain data limited detectable features. A few of the identified cytomegalovirus-associated TCR beta chains were confirmed in vitro to be specific for cytomegalovirus antigens. The study listed 164 TCR beta chains as associated with cytomegalovirus. In a later analysis, about 16,000 TCR beta sequences were associated with specific HLA alleles at a false discovery rate of 0.05.

From a lookup of the germline V gene, CDR1 and CDR2 are SGHRS and YFSETQ. From V the trimming removes 0 bases and from J it removes 8 bases, while the gene matches leave 10 bases of the junction unaccounted for. From the cysteine through the phenylalanine, the CDR3 covers 16 amino acids. CDR3 DNA is the only sequence kept; it has 48 bases, read in frame from the first base. In total, 630 or so healthy bone marrow donors made up the cohort. At the time of sampling, every cohort member was nominally healthy, though immune exposures that went unrecorded were likely present. The donor tested CMV seropositive, placing the donor among the approximately 290 seropositive members of the cohort. Every donor gave a peripheral blood sample, and the peripheral blood mononuclear cells from that sample were used for TCR beta sequencing. Genomic DNA extraction from the blood cell samples was performed with the Qiagen DNeasy Blood Extraction Kit.

A word on this clone: Its antigen remains unidentified. No base quality values were provided; no much bigger clone lies one nucleotide off.

The library was built by means of the immunoSEQ multiplex PCR assay. A mixture of 60 forward primers for TCR Vbeta segments and 13 reverse primers for TCR Jbeta segments was used in the multiplex PCR. The CDR3 region of rearranged TCR beta genes was amplified from genomic DNA with a multiplex PCR assay. On the Illumina HiSeq System, the amplified TCR beta libraries were sequenced as 87-base-pair reads. The study's own analysis went as follows. A later analysis tallied 75 million to 95 million unique TCR beta chains across the 666 repertoires, and roughly 11 million of those chains were shared by two or more donors. Raw reads were error-corrected and collapsed into unique sequences with a nearest-neighbor algorithm that merged closely related sequences to remove PCR and sequencing errors. To assign V, D and J gene segments, CDR3 sequences were aligned to IMGT reference sequences. For a sequence to be retained, a match of at least six nucleotides was required to both a V gene segment and a J gene segment. A rearrangement was called productive if the CDR3 had no stop codons and remained in frame with V and J, and every other rearrangement was called non-productive. CDR3 was defined according to IMGT convention as the region running from the second conserved V-encoded cysteine to the conserved J-encoded phenylalanine. In an earlier analysis of approximately 500 of the donors, sequences lacking an unambiguous match to a single V gene segment were excluded. In an earlier analysis of a few hundred of the donors, V segments were called functional above 56.7% productive rearrangements and were called segregating when the between-donor standard deviation exceeded 5%. To diagnose cytomegalovirus status from the catalog of TCR beta chain sequences, a statistical classification framework was built. V and J gene assignment, in a later analysis, came from comparing TCR nucleotide sequences with IMGT/GENE-DB human TR gene sequences. In a later analysis, CDR3 sequences and most-parsimonious VDJ recombination scenarios were assigned using the TCRdist pipeline. In a later analysis, each TCR beta chain was defined by its CDR3 amino acid sequence together with its V-gene family, and reads without a unique V-gene family were excluded. To address suspected cross-contamination and a sequencing artifact, a later analysis removed a few hundred highly shared, low-generation-probability nucleotide sequences. In a later analysis, a clonal expansion index for each public chain was calculated from normalized within-repertoire ranks of inferred template counts. In a later analysis, generation probabilities were computed with a VDJ recombination model fitted to out-of-frame rearrangements, and the resulting probabilities were checked against IGoR. Hypergeometric tests were used in a later analysis to score TCR-TCR, TCR-HLA and TCR-CMV co-occurrence, with a repertoire-size bias correction applied to the TCR pairs. In a later analysis, false discovery rates were estimated by permuting HLA or CMV assignments 20 times. A later analysis grouped co-occurring TCRs with DBSCAN, adding TCRdist sequence similarity when clustering within HLA-allele-positive subsets. For co-occurrence clustering, repertoires with fewer than 30,000 or more than 120,000 public chains were excluded, along with roughly 5 repertoires with anomalous nucleotide sharing. TCRdb's version of the immuneACCESS table is confined to in-frame rearrangements and falls short of the full clone set. An unresolved V gene accounts for under half of the shortfall where checked; the remainder is of unknown origin. The V and J calls and clone size come from that table; D and trimming were worked out from the DNA. Counted in this sample were roughly 100,000 clones; roughly 86% of them appeared once. The biggest ten clones account for around 5.2% of the sample.

The receptor's source is a woman younger than 35 in good health and CMV-seropositive. The sequenced sample consisted of PBMCs. The chain is assembled from TRBV5-1 and TRBJ1-2, with 10 central nucleotides matching TRBD1. The CDR3 amino acid sequence is: CASSLVLLGQGDGYTF. The DNA sequence is given as TGCGCCAGCAGCTTGGTGTTGCTAGGACAGGGGGACGGCTACACCTTC.